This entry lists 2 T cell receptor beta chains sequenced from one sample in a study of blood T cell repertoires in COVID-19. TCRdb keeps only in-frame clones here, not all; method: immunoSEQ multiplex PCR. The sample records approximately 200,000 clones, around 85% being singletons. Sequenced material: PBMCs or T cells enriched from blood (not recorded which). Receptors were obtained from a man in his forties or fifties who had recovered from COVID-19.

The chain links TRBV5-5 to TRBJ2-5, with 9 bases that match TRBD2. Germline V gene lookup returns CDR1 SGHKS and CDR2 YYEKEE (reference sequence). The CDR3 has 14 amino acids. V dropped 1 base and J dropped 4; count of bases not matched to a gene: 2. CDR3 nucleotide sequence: TGTGCCAGCAGCTTGACACTAGCGGGAGAGACCCAGTACTTC. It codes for CASSLTLAGETQYF.

CDR3 bases: TGTGCCACCAGTGACCGTGGGTGGGGCGCAGATACGCAGTATTTT. This codes for CATSDRGWGADTQYF. The chain recombines TRBV24-1 with TRBJ2-3, with D perhaps TRBD1 (5 bases). Trimming shortened V by 4 bases and J by 4 bases, and 14 bases separated the two germline ends. Germline assignment: CDR1 KGHDR and CDR2 SFDVKD. The CDR3 covers 15 residues.